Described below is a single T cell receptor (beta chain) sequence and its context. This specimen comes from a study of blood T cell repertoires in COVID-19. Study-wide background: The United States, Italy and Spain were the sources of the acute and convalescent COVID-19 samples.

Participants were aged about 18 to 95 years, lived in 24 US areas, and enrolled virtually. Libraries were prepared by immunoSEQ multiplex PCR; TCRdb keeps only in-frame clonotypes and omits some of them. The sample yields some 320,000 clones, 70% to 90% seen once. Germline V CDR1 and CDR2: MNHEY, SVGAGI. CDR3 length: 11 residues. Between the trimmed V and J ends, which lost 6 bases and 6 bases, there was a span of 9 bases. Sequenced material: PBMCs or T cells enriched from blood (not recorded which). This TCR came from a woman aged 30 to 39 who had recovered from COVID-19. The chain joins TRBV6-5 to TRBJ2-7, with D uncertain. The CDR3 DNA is TGTGCCAGCAGGGCCCCCCGCGAGCAGTACTTC. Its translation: CASRAPREQYF.